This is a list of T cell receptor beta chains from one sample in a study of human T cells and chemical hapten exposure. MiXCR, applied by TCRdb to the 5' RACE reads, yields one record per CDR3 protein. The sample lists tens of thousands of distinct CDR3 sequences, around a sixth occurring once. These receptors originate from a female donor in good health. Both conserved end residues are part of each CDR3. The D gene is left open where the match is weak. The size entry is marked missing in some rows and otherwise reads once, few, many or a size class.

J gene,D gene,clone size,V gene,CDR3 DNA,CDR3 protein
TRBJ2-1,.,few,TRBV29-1,TGCAGCGTACGCCGAAGGAGCTCCTACAATGAGCAGTTCTTC,CSVRRRSSYNEQFF
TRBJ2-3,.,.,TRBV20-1,TGCAGTGCTAGGGGCAGCACAGATACGCAGTATTTT,CSARGSTDTQYF
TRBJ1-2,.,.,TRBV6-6,TGTGCCAGCAGTTACGTGGAAAACTATGGCTACACCTTC,CASSYVENYGYTF
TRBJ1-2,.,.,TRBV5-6,TGTGCCAGCAGAACAGGTCAAGTTGATGGCTACACCTTC,CASRTGQVDGYTF
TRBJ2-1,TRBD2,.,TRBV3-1,TGTGCCAGCAGCCTGACTAGCGGGAGTTCGAATGAGCAGTTCTTC,CASSLTSGSSNEQFF
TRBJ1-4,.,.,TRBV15,TGTGCCACCAGCAGAGTGACAGGCGCTAATGAAAAACTGTTTTTT,CATSRVTGANEKLFF
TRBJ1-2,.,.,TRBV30,TGTGCCTGGAGGTGGATAAACTATGGCTACACCTTC,CAWRWINYGYTF
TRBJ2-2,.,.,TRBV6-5,TGTGCCAGCAGTCCGACCACCAACACCGGGGAGCTGTTTTTT,CASSPTTNTGELFF
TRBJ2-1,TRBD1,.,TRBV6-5,TGTGCCAGCAGTTTGGTCGGACAGGTGTACAATGAGCAGTTCTTC,CASSLVGQVYNEQFF
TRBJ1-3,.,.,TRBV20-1,TGCAGTGCTAGCGATACAGGGAATTTTGGAAACACCATATATTTT,CSASDTGNFGNTIYF
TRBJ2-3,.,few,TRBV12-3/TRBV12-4,TGTGCCAGCAGCAAAGGCGGGACCACAGATACGCAGTATTTT,CASSKGGTTDTQYF
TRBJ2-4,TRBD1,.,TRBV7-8,TGTGCCAGCAGCTTTGACAGGGCCCAGGGAAACATTCAGTACTTC,CASSFDRAQGNIQYF
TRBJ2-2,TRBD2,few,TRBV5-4,TGTGCCAGCAGCTTGAAAGCGGGAGCGAACACCGGGGAGCTGTTTTTT,CASSLKAGANTGELFF
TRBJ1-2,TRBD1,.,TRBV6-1,TGTGCCAGCAGTGAACGGGACAGTCCTCTCTATGGCTACACCTTC,CASSERDSPLYGYTF
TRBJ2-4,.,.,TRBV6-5,TGTGCCAGCAGCCAGGGTACGAACATTCAGTACTTC,CASSQGTNIQYF
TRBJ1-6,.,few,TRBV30,TGTGCCTGGGACGCAGGGGTTAATTCACCCCTCCACTTT,CAWDAGVNSPLHF
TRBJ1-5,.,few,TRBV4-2,TGTGCCAGCAGCCTTGCATGGACGGGGAATCAGCCCCAGCATTTT,CASSLAWTGNQPQHF
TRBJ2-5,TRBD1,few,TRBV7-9,TGTGCCAGCAGCTTTTTTGGACAGGGAGGAGAGACCCAGTACTTC,CASSFFGQGGETQYF
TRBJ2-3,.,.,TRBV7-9,TGTGCCAGCAGCTTAGAGGCAGGCCGGGGGACGCAGTATTTT,CASSLEAGRGTQYF
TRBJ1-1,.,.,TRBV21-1,TGTGCCAGCTTAGGAGAGAACACTGAAGCTTTCTTT,CASLGENTEAFF
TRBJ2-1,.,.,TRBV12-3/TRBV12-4,TGTGCCAGCAGTTTTGAAAGGGATAATGAGCAGTTCTTC,CASSFERDNEQFF
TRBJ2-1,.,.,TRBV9,TGTGCCAGCAGCCCGACCTCAGGTTACAATGAGCAGTTCTTC,CASSPTSGYNEQFF
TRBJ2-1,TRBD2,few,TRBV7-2,TGTGCCAGCAGCTTCCCCGCCGGAGCGGGAGGACCAAACAATGAGCAGTTCTTC,CASSFPAGAGGPNNEQFF
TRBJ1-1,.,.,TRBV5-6,TGTGCCAGCAGCTCCCTGGCGGAGAACACTGAAGCTTTCTTT,CASSSLAENTEAFF
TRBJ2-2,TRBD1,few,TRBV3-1,TGTGCCAGCAAGGACAGGGGGCAAGTCGGGGAGCTGTTTTTT,CASKDRGQVGELFF
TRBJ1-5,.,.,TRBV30,TGTGCCTGGAGTCTGAGCAATCAGCCCCAGCATTTT,CAWSLSNQPQHF
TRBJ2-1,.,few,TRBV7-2,TGTGCCAGCACCTCGCGGAGCTCCTACAATGAGCAGTTCTTC,CASTSRSSYNEQFF
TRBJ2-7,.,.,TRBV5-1,TGCGCCAGCAGCCGACAGGGAGGAGACGAGCAGTACTTC,CASSRQGGDEQYF
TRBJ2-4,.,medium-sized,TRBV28,TGTGCCAGCAGTAAAAACATTCAGTACTTC,CASSKNIQYF
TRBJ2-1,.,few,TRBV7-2,TGTGCCAGCAGCCCGGGACTCTTCTCCAATGAGCAGTTCTTC,CASSPGLFSNEQFF
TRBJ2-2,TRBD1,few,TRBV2,TGTGCCAGCAGCTCTACCGGGACAGGGACCGGGGAGCTGTTTTTT,CASSSTGTGTGELFF
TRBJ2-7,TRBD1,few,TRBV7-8,TGTGCCAGCAGCTTAAGTCCCGGGACAGGTCACGGCTACGAGCAGTACTTC,CASSLSPGTGHGYEQYF
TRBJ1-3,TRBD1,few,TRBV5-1,TGCGCCAGCAGCTTAGGGACAGGGGGCACCTCTGGAAACACCATATATTTT,CASSLGTGGTSGNTIYF
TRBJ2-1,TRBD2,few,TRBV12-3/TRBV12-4,TGTGCCAGCAGTTTAGCGGCTAGCGGGGGTAGTGAGCAGTTCTTC,CASSLAASGGSEQFF
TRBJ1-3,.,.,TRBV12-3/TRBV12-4,TGTGCCAGCAGTTTCCGGGAACGGGTTCTACTCTCTGGAAACACCATATATTTT,CASSFRERVLLSGNTIYF
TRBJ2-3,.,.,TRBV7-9,TGTGCCAGCAGCTTAGCTTCAGATACGCAGTATTTT,CASSLASDTQYF
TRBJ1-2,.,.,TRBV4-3,TGCGCCAGCAGCCAAGGGGCCGCTAACTATGGCTACACCTTC,CASSQGAANYGYTF
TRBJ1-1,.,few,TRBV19,TGTGCCAGTAGTATGGTAGGGAACACTGAAGCTTTCTTT,CASSMVGNTEAFF
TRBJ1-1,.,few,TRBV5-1,TGCGCCAGCAGCTTGGAAGCGACAGGTTTGAGCACTGAAGCTTTCTTT,CASSLEATGLSTEAFF
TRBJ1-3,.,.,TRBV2,TGTGCCAGCAGTGATGGGTCCCCGGACGCTGGAAACACCATATATTTT,CASSDGSPDAGNTIYF
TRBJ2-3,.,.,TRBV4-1,TGCGCCAGCAGCCAAGATACAGGGTCGGTAAGAGATACGCAGTATTTT,CASSQDTGSVRDTQYF
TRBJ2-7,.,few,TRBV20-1,TGCAGTGCTCTCGGGACGGGAGCCTACGAGCAGTACTTC,CSALGTGAYEQYF
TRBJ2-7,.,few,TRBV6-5,TGTGCCAGCAGTGTATCCACCGGACGGGGGCAGCAGTACTTC,CASSVSTGRGQQYF
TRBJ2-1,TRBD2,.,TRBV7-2,TGTGCCAGCAGCTTAGGAATGTGGGCGGGAGGTCTGCGGAATGAGCAGTTCTTC,CASSLGMWAGGLRNEQFF
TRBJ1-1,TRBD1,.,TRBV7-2,TGTGCCAGCAGCTTACAAACGACAGGGATCACTGAAGCTTTCTTT,CASSLQTTGITEAFF
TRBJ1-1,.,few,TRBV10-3,TGTGCCATCAGTGAGGAGGGGCTGAACACTGAAGCTTTCTTT,CAISEEGLNTEAFF
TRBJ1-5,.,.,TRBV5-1,TGCGCCAGCAGCTTGGACCCAGGGAGCAATCAGCCCCAGCATTTT,CASSLDPGSNQPQHF
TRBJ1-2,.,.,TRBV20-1,TGCAGTGCTGGGGGTTCCTATGGCTACACCTTC,CSAGGSYGYTF